Listed here are 27 T cell receptor beta chains from one sample, sequenced in a study of T cells in Graves' hyperthyroidism and ophthalmopathy. RNA transcripts gave rise to amplified TCR beta CDR3 regions. First-round RT-PCR targeting the TCR CDR3 was performed with the HTBI primer set. TCRdb reprocessed the multiplex PCR reads via MiXCR and lists one record per CDR3 protein. Here the sample spans approximately 380,000 distinct CDR3 sequences, over 11% being singletons. Sequenced: blood. These TCRs come from a man aged 45-65 years with Graves' ophthalmopathy.

In this sample, this clonotype turned up many times. The chain joins TRBV20-1 to TRBJ2-3; TRBD2 aligns across 11 bases. The CDR3 length is 15 residues. V lost 3 bases and J lost 7; bases outside the gene matches: 9. Germline CDR1 reads DFQATT; CDR2 reads SNEGSKA (reference sequence). The CDR3 spells CSASDLTSGSYTQYF. CDR3 in DNA: TGCAGTGCTAGTGATTTAACTAGCGGGAGTTATACGCAGTATTTT.

This clonotype was counted a few times. J is TRBJ2-2 and V is TRBV28; D gene unclear. This CDR3 has 14 amino acids. V was shortened by 5 bases and J by 4 bases, with 11 bases between the two germline ends. Germline V gives CDR1 MDHEN, CDR2 SYDVKM. The CDR3 nucleotides read TGTGCCAGCAGTCCCAGACACCTCACCGGGGAGCTGTTTTTT. It translates to CASSPRHLTGELFF.

This clonotype was detected a few times. The V gene is TRBV2, the J gene TRBJ1-5; tentatively, D is TRBD1 (5 bases). V lost 7 bases to trimming and J lost 0 bases, with 13 bases between them. The CDR3 spans 15 residues. The germline V gene has CDR1 SNHLY and CDR2 FYNNEI. The CDR3 DNA sequence: TGTGCCAGCACGAAAGACAGCCTTAGCAATCAGCCCCAGCATTTT. It encodes CASTKDSLSNQPQHF.

On this clonotype: This could be a read error, since a much larger clone is one nucleotide away. V is TRBV12-3 or TRBV12-4 and J is TRBJ2-1, with D uncertain. The length of the CDR3 is 12 residues. The CDR3: CTSSRPYNEQFF. In nucleotides, the CDR3 is TGTACCAGCAGCCGCCCCTACAATGAGCAGTTCTTC.

This clonotype was found a few times. The rearrangement joins TRBV20-1 to TRBJ1-2; 7 nucleotides agree with TRBD1. Per germline, CDR1 DFQATT and CDR2 SNEGSKA (reference sequence). The J segment lost 6 bases and the V segment lost 0 bases, leaving 4 bases of the junction unmatched. This CDR3 contains 13 residues. The DNA of the CDR3 is TGCAGTGCTAGAGACCCGGGACAGCATGGCTACACCTTC. Protein: CSARDPGQHGYTF.

The table lists this clonotype with many counts. This chain joins TRBV7-2 and TRBJ1-2, with 9 bases that match TRBD1. This CDR3 region has 14 residues. The junction had 4 bases not matched to a gene; V was cut back by 2 bases and J by 6 bases. Germline CDR1 and CDR2: SGHTA and FQGNSA. The CDR3 sequence: CASSLTQGAHGYTF. The CDR3 coding sequence is TGTGCCAGCAGCTTAACACAGGGGGCGCATGGCTACACCTTC.

This clonotype was counted many times. The CDR3 is CASSLVLGLGEQFF. CDR3 nucleotides: TGCGCCAGCAGCTTGGTACTAGGGCTGGGTGAGCAGTTCTTC. The genes are TRBV5-1 and TRBJ2-1; D is perhaps TRBD2 (5 bases). CDR1 and CDR2 (germline): SGHRS, YFSETQ. V dropped 0 bases and J dropped 9 bases, with 13 bases sitting between them. The CDR3 totals 14 residues.

The table lists this clonotype with many counts. This chain joins TRBV20-1 and TRBJ2-4; the match to TRBD1 covers 8 bases. The ends lost 5 bases at V and 1 base at J; junction bases unmatched: 10. Looked up from germline, CDR1 is DFQATT and CDR2 is SNEGSKA (reference sequence). The CDR3 totals 16 residues. CDR3 nucleotide sequence: TGCAGTGCTGACAAAACCAGGACAGGGGCCAAAAACATTCAGTACTTC. Protein product: CSADKTRTGAKNIQYF.

This clonotype showed up many times. V usage is TRBV2 and J usage is TRBJ2-1; D not certain. This CDR3 has 13 residues. Between the trimmed V and J ends, which lost 6 bases and 5 bases, there was a span of 11 bases. The germline V gene encodes CDR1 SNHLY and CDR2 FYNNEI. CDR3 in amino acids: CASRLDRDNEQFF. The CDR3 coding sequence is TGTGCCAGCAGACTTGACCGGGACAATGAGCAGTTCTTC. Combining the CDR3 with reference TRBV2 and TRBJ2-1 gives the whole variable domain EPEVTQTPSHQVTQMGQEVILRCVPISNHLYFYWYRQILGQKVEFLVSFYNNEISEKSEIFDDQFSVERPDGSNFTLKIRSTKLEDSAMYFCASRLDRDNEQFFGPGTRLTVL.

The chain carries TRBV18 and TRBJ2-2; TRBD2 matches 7 bases. V was clipped by 2 bases and J by 4 bases; unmatched bases: 10. This CDR3 is 17 amino acids long. Germline V lookup: CDR1 KGHSH, CDR2 LQKENI. DNA for the CDR3: TGTGCCAGCTCACCAGAGGAGACTAGCACGCCCACCGGGGAGCTGTTTTTT. Translating it yields CASSPEETSTPTGELFF.

This clonotype was picked up many times. The chain has TRBV15 and TRBJ2-2, with 12 bases aligning to TRBD2. Losses at the gene ends were 5 bases for V and 7 bases for J; bases not matched to a gene: 11. Germline assignment: CDR1 LNHNV and CDR2 YYDKDF (reference sequence). This CDR3 is 17 amino acids long. CDR3: CATSPRRLAGVGGELFF. CDR3 DNA sequence: TGTGCCACCAGCCCTCGGAGACTAGCGGGAGTGGGCGGGGAGCTGTTTTTT.

This chain uses TRBV5-1 with TRBJ1-5, with D tentatively TRBD1 (5 bases). The CDR3 sequence is 16 residues long. Trimming took off 0 bases at V and 2 bases at J, with 12 bases between the two ends. From germline, CDR1 is SGHRS and CDR2 YFSETQ. CDR3: CASSLVGGNGNQPQHF. The CDR3 DNA reads as TGCGCCAGCAGCTTGGTCGGGGGGAATGGCAATCAGCCCCAGCATTTT.

There are many counts of this clonotype. This chain links TRBV28 with TRBJ1-6; 9 bases agree with TRBD1. Losses at the gene ends were 4 bases for V and 8 bases for J; bases not matched to a gene: 6. CDR1 is MDHEN, CDR2 SYDVKM, per germline. The CDR3 is 15 residues long. CDR3 loop: CASSSRQGGDSPLHF. The CDR3 bases are TGTGCCAGCAGTTCCCGACAGGGGGGGGATTCACCCCTCCACTTT.

Only a few counts were recorded for this clonotype. V is TRBV19 and J is TRBJ1-4; weak D call: TRBD1 (6 bases). CDR1 and CDR2 from the germline V gene are LNHDA and SQIVND (reference sequence). CDR3 length equals 13 residues. Between the trimmed V and J ends, which lost 9 bases and 7 bases, there was a span of 15 bases. CDR3 region: CASRTGFGEKLFF. CDR3 coding DNA: TGTGCCAGCAGAACAGGGTTTGGTGAAAAACTGTTTTTT.

This clonotype was detected ten times or more. The chain employs TRBV11-2 and TRBJ2-5; D uncertain. The CDR3 extends over 13 amino acids. Trimming took off 1 base at V and 3 bases at J, with 6 bases between the two ends. The germline V gene encodes CDR1 SGHAT and CDR2 FQNNGV. CDR3 DNA: TGTGCCAGCAGCTTAGTGGCAAAAGAGACCCAGTACTTC. Translated: CASSLVAKETQYF.

CDR3 loop: CASSPQRESTEQFF. Here the CDR3 DNA reads TGTGCCAGCAGCCCCCAGCGGGAGAGTACTGAGCAGTTCTTC. The chain recombines TRBV7-3 with TRBJ2-1; 8 bases agree with TRBD2. CDR3 length equals 14 residues. Per the germline V gene, CDR1 is SGHTA and CDR2 is FQGTGA. V trimming: 5 bases; J trimming: 9 bases; junction bases outside the gene matches: 9.

This clonotype has ten or more counts. V is TRBV5-6 and J is TRBJ1-2, with TRBD1 as a possible D gene (6 bases). In germline, CDR1 is SGHDT, CDR2 YYEEEE. CDR3 size: 14 residues. V lost 6 bases and J 8 bases, leaving 20 bases between the germline ends. The CDR3 DNA reads as TGTGCCAGCACCAAGGACAGTAAGGGTCGCGGCTACACCTTC. Protein sequence: CASTKDSKGRGYTF.

In this sample, this clonotype turned up many times. The genes are TRBV5-1 and TRBJ2-1, with 11 bases that match TRBD2. Germline assignment: CDR1 SGHRS and CDR2 YFSETQ. This CDR3 is built from 13 residues. The ends lost 7 bases at V and 9 bases at J; junction bases unmatched: 6. CDR3 DNA sequence: TGCGCCAGCGGTAGCGGGAGGGGCGTTGAGCAGTTCTTC. Residues: CASGSGRGVEQFF. Full variable domain (missing parts from reference TRBV5-1 and TRBJ2-1): KAGVTQTPRYLIKTRGQQVTLSCSPISGHRSVSWYQQTPGQGLQFLFEYFSETQRNKGNFPGRFSGRQFSNSRSEMNVSTLELGDSALYLCASGSGRGVEQFFGPGTRLTVL.

This clonotype has at least ten counts. The chain combines TRBV12-3 or TRBV12-4 with TRBJ1-5, with D hard to call. CDR3 length: 15 residues. Trimming cost V 1 base and J 0 bases, with 7 bases left between them. The CDR3 here is CASSLGIYSNQPQHF. For the CDR3, the DNA is TGTGCCAGCAGTTTAGGGATTTATAGCAATCAGCCCCAGCATTTT.

This clonotype was observed a handful of times. The chain has TRBV4-1 and TRBJ2-5; TRBD2 matches at 8 bases. The CDR3 length is 16 residues. Per germline, CDR1 MGHRA and CDR2 YSYEKL. J lost 4 bases, V lost 0 bases, and 7 bases had no gene match. DNA for the CDR3: TGCGCCAGCAGCCAAGATCAGCGGGGGCGAGGAGAGACCCAGTACTTC. Translated: CASSQDQRGRGETQYF.

To note about this clonotype: Possible read error: a much larger clone is one base away. The chain uses TRBV6-5 and TRBJ2-5, with 7 bases matching TRBD2. The CDR3 sequence is 15 residues long. The V gene's germline CDR1 is MNHEY and CDR2 SVGAGI. The chain's CDR3 is CASNYSGGVGETQYF. CDR3 bases: TGTGCCAGCAATTACTCGGGAGGCGTCGGGGAGACCCAGTACTTC.

This clonotype has ten or more counts. This chain links TRBV2 with TRBJ2-7, with TRBD2 identical over 13 bases. CDR3 length equals 14 residues. The ends lost 5 bases at V and 3 bases at J; junction bases unmatched: 1. CDR1 SNHLY and CDR2 FYNNEI come from the germline V gene. The CDR3: CASSRLAGGYEQYF. The CDR3, as DNA: TGTGCCAGCAGTCGACTAGCGGGAGGCTACGAGCAGTACTTC.

This clonotype was observed a few times. The chain has TRBV30 and TRBJ2-4; the D is unclear. Trimming cost V 3 bases and J 1 base, with 13 bases left between them. This CDR3 region has 15 residues. CDR1 and CDR2 (germline): GTSNPN, SVGIG (reference sequence). As DNA, the CDR3 is TGTGCCTGGAGCCTTGGCTTGGTGGCCAAAAACATTCAGTACTTC. As protein: CAWSLGLVAKNIQYF.

The J gene is TRBJ1-3, the V gene TRBV5-4, with D possibly TRBD1 on 6 matching bases. This CDR3 comprises 15 residues. CDR1 SGHNT and CDR2 YYREEE come from the germline V gene (reference sequence). V shed 4 bases and J shed 4 bases, with 15 bases lying between them. The CDR3, as DNA: TGTGCCAGCAGCCAGGACAGTCCCCGAGGAAACACCATATATTTT. Amino acid sequence: CASSQDSPRGNTIYF.

This clonotype was picked up many times. The chain has TRBV3-1 and TRBJ2-2; 11 nucleotides align to TRBD2. J was trimmed by 6 bases and V by 3 bases; bases with no gene match: 12. CDR3 length equals 18 residues. Germline CDR1 is LGHDT and CDR2 is YNNKEL (reference sequence). CDR3 protein: CASSQRLAGIGGAGELFF. The CDR3 nucleotides are TGTGCCAGCAGCCAGCGACTAGCGGGGATTGGCGGGGCCGGGGAGCTGTTTTTT.

A word on this clonotype: A read error may be the cause here, since a much bigger clone is one base away. The rearrangement links TRBV7-2 to TRBJ2-7; D might be TRBD2 (5 bases). The CDR3 has 13 amino acids. V was clipped by 5 bases and J by 3 bases, with 11 bases between them. Per germline, CDR1 SGHTA and CDR2 FQGNSA. CDR3 in DNA: TGTGCCAGCAGCCCGAGACTATACTACGAGCAGTACTTC. Translated, it gives CASSPRLYYEQYF. The variable domain in full, completed from reference TRBV7-2 and TRBJ2-7, reads GAGVSQSPSNKVTEKGKDVELRCDPISGHTALYWYRQSLGQGLEFLIYFQGNSAPDKSGLPSDRFSAERTGGSVSTLTIQRTQQEDSAVYLCASSPRLYYEQYFGPGTRLTVT.

This clonotype appeared many times. The chain couples TRBV7-2 to TRBJ1-2; D unclear. CDR1 is SGHTA, CDR2 FQGNSA, per germline. Trimming removed 5 bases at V and 0 bases at J, with 13 bases between. The CDR3 contains 15 residues. CDR3 in amino acids: CASSPRPMTNYGYTF. CDR3 nucleotide sequence: TGTGCCAGCAGCCCCCGACCGATGACTAACTATGGCTACACCTTC. The whole variable domain, filled in from reference TRBV7-2 and TRBJ1-2, reads GAGVSQSPSNKVTEKGKDVELRCDPISGHTALYWYRQSLGQGLEFLIYFQGNSAPDKSGLPSDRFSAERTGGSVSTLTIQRTQQEDSAVYLCASSPRPMTNYGYTFGSGTRLTVV.